This T cell receptor (beta chain) was captured in a study of blood T cell repertoires in COVID-19 (dated by TCRdb to the early 2020s). Broadly, across the study: Collaborator samples came from the United States, Italy and Spain and covered acute and convalescent phases of COVID-19. Deeply sampled blood TCRbeta repertoires from subjects exposed to, actively infected with, or recovered from COVID-19 were included in the dataset. A de-identified subject ID, COVID-19 status, age in years and sex were almost always included in the sample metadata. Where available, HLA class I and class II types were obtained from metadata supplied by the sample provider rather than from assay-based typing. The prospective study material was composed of cDNA or gDNA derived from T cells, B-cell-depleted T cells, or PBMCs. A freely available public database, intended as a resource for researchers studying the immune response to SARS-CoV-2, is where the repertoires were released. The samples were drawn from two sources: the first 160 participants of the ongoing ImmuneRACE study, and 1,000 to 1,500 subjects contributed by 6 global collaborators.

Findings and caveats that apply to the study as a whole: The quantity of clinical and demographic metadata differed by source and by participant and was supplied without curation.

At the junction V is shortened by 4 bases and J by 0 bases, with 14 bases in between. The CDR3 measures 15 amino acids from cysteine to phenylalanine. The DNA shown is the 45-base CDR3, in frame from base 1. Sequences SGHNT (CDR1) and YYREEE (CDR2) are obtained from the germline V gene (reference sequence). TCRbeta CDR3 regions were amplified from genomic DNA using the immunoSEQ Assay, a bias-controlled multiplex PCR. The original methods were these. Nucleated cell counts per sample were estimated from amplification of reference gene primers within the assay. To quantify the absolute abundance of each unique TCRbeta CDR3 rearrangement, sequence reads were collapsed and filtered. Productive Simpson clonality was computed per sample as the square root of Simpson's diversity index over productive rearrangements. TCRdb obtained this table from immuneACCESS and retained in-frame rearrangements with V and J assigned. These tables miss some clones; where compared with another copy, unresolved V genes account for less than half of the shortfall, and the remainder is unexplained. Clone size and the V and J calls come from that table; the DNA yielded D and trimming. This sample has approximately 440,000 clones in its table, and approximately 89% of those were observed once. The top ten clonotypes cover 10% to 15% of the sample.

About this clone: Its antigen specificity is not known. Per-nucleotide qualities are absent, and no much larger clonotype sits a single base away.

At one collaborating source in Seattle, patients were enrolled during active infection and were followed longitudinally through the course of disease. Collaborating institutions collected whole blood in K2EDTA tubes following their own protocols. For TCRbeta analysis, collaborators shipped samples as frozen whole blood, isolated PBMCs, or DNA extracted from either of those sample types. The chain is assembled from TRBV5-4 and TRBJ2-7; too little of a D gene remains to name it. Sample: peripheral blood. The clonotype comes from a woman aged 45-65 years with COVID-19, enrolled during active disease. The DNA sequence reads TGTGCCAGCAGCCCCCCGGCGGCGAGCTCCTACGAGCAGTACTTC. Translated, this is CASSPPAASSYEQYF.